This entry features one TCR beta chain sequence. In the authors' workflow: The authors estimated nucleated cell counts from reference gene primer amplification. Clones were sequenced by immunoSEQ multiplex PCR, and TCRdb holds only the in-frame ones, with some missing. V and J calls and clone size are those listed in that table; D and trimming were worked out from the DNA. Of a few hundred thousand clones listed, 70% to 90% are singletons. This entry comes from a study of blood T cell repertoires in COVID-19. Study-wide context: Sites in the United States, Italy and Spain provided acute and convalescent COVID-19 samples. PBMCs, B-cell-depleted T cells, or T cells were the source of the cDNA or gDNA that made up the material.

The sample was peripheral blood. The source is a human donor in a cohort sampled during active COVID-19.

The CDR3 DNA sequence: TGTGCCATCGGGACTAGCGGGGGAAAAGAGACCCAGTACTTC. Protein sequence: CAIGTSGGKETQYF. This chain joins TRBV9 and TRBJ2-5; TRBD2 matches at 14 bases. After removal of 9 bases from V and 3 bases from J, the junction contained 4 bases not matched to a gene. Germline assignment: CDR1 SGDLS and CDR2 YYNGEE. This CDR3 region has 14 residues.